One and the same sample provided the 5 T cell receptor beta chains below, sequenced in a study of blood T cells in healthy people across ages. For the second PCR, which ran for about 6 to 11 cycles, a sample-barcoded 5' primer and a J-beta primer mix were used. TCRdb reprocessed the 5' RACE reads with MiXCR, giving one entry per CDR3 protein. The repertoire holds around 600,000 distinct CDR3 sequences, with 40% to 55% as singletons. Sequencing input: blood. These TCRs come from a man aged 80 or over in good health.

The chain recombines TRBV4-3 with TRBJ2-5; 7 nucleotides align to TRBD2. Germline V CDR1 and CDR2: LGHNA, YSLEER. The CDR3 covers 16 residues. V trimming: 1 base; J trimming: 1 base; junction bases outside the gene matches: 6. The DNA for the CDR3 is TGCGCCAGCAGCCAAGGACCAGCGGGACTCCAAGAGACCCAGTACTTC. This codes for CASSQGPAGLQETQYF.

This clonotype was found a few times. CDR3 loop: CASSPGQINEKLFF. The DNA of the CDR3 is TGTGCCAGCTCACCGGGACAGATTAATGAAAAACTGTTTTTT. The gene calls are TRBV18 and TRBJ1-4; 7 bases align to TRBD1. The CDR3 has 14 amino acids. Germline loops: CDR1 KGHSH, CDR2 LQKENI. The ends lost 3 bases at V and 4 bases at J; junction bases unmatched: 2.

A few counts support this clonotype. V usage is TRBV20-1 and J usage is TRBJ2-1; D is undetermined. Per the germline V gene, CDR1 is DFQATT and CDR2 is SNEGSKA (reference sequence). Trimming left V 0 bases short and J 9 bases short, with 9 bases between. The CDR3 is made up of 12 amino acids. The CDR3 DNA reads as TGCAGTGCTAGAGATCCCGGTATTGAGCAGTTCTTC. Translating it yields CSARDPGIEQFF.

V is TRBV28 and J is TRBJ2-7; weak D call: TRBD2 (5 bases). Germline V gene sequence: CDR1 MDHEN, CDR2 SYDVKM. The CDR3 covers 17 residues. V was cut by 4 bases and J by 0 bases, with 19 bases left in between. This chain's CDR3 is CASSSPGSSLISYEQYF. Here the CDR3 DNA reads TGTGCCAGCAGTTCTCCTGGGTCTAGCCTTATCTCCTACGAGCAGTACTTC.

The CDR3 spells CATSRGRPTKQYF. The DNA of the CDR3 is TGTGCCACCAGCAGAGGACGACCAACCAAGCAGTATTTT. This chain links TRBV15 with TRBJ2-3, with unresolved D. CDR1 and CDR2 (germline): LNHNV, YYDKDF (reference sequence). The CDR3 length is 13 residues. Trimming shortened V by 1 base and J by 11 bases, and 13 bases separated the two germline ends.